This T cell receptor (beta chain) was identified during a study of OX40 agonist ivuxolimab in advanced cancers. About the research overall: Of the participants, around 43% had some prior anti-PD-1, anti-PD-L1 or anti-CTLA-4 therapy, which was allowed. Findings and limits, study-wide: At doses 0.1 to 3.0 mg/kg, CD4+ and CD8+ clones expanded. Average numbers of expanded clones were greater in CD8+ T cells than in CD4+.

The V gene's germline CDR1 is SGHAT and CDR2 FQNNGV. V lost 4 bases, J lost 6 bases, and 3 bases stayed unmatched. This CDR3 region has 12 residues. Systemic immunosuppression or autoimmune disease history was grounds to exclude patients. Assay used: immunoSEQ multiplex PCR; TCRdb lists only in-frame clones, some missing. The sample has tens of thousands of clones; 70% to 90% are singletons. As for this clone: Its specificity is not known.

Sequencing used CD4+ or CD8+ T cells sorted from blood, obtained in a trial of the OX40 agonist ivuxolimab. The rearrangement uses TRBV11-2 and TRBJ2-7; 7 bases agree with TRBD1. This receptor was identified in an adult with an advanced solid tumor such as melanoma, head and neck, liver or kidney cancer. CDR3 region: CASSSTGVEQYV. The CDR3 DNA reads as TGTGCCAGCAGCTCAACAGGGGTCGAGCAGTACGTC.